These 26 T cell receptor beta chains were sequenced from one sample in a study of shared clonotypes between healthy human individuals. CD45RO-negative, CCR7-positively selected cells formed the naive CD8 fraction, excluding terminally differentiated effector memory CD45RA+ cells. Assay used: immunoSEQ multiplex PCR; TCRdb lists only in-frame clones, some missing. In the table there are about 590,000 clones, roughly 95% of which are singletons. Sequenced sample: naive CD8+ T cells sorted from blood. These receptors were obtained from a woman aged 25-40 years in good health.

Of note for this clone: Other DNA sequences in this specimen translate into the identical CDR3. The rearrangement links TRBV28 to TRBJ1-1, with D tentatively TRBD1 (5 bases). The CDR3 has 14 residues. Looked up from germline, CDR1 is MDHEN and CDR2 is SYDVKM. V was cut by 6 bases and J by 1 base, with 12 bases left in between. The CDR3 here is CASSLRGGNTEAFF. The CDR3 region has the DNA TGTGCCAGCAGCTTAAGGGGCGGGAACACTGAAGCTTTCTTT.

The CDR3 is CASSFWGSYEQYF. The CDR3 DNA reads TGTGCCAGCAGCTTCTGGGGGTCCTACGAGCAGTACTTC. V is TRBV7-9 and J is TRBJ2-7, with D tentatively TRBD1 or TRBD2 (5 bases each). Germline V gene sequence: CDR1 SEHNR, CDR2 FQNEAQ (reference sequence). CDR3 length equals 13 residues. V gave up 3 bases and J gave up 1 base, with 7 bases separating them.

The chain combines TRBV4-1 with TRBJ1-2; D is undetermined. Germline lookup yields CDR1 MGHRA and CDR2 YSYEKL. This CDR3 has 16 residues. Trimming cost V 0 bases and J 1 base, with 12 bases left between them. In DNA form, the CDR3 reads TGCGCCAGCAGCCAAGAAGGACCGGGCATTAACTATGGCTACACCTTC. Its translation is CASSQEGPGINYGYTF.

The genes are TRBV27 and TRBJ2-7; 12 bases are a match to TRBD2. Germline values: CDR1 MNHEY, CDR2 SMNVEV (reference sequence). The CDR3 is 15 residues long. V shed 2 bases and J 3 bases; nucleotides not matched to a gene: 2. The CDR3, as DNA: TGTGCCAGCAGTTTACAGACTAGCGGGAGCTACGAGCAGTACTTC. It specifies CASSLQTSGSYEQYF.

This chain links TRBV27 with TRBJ1-4; D remains unclear. V was clipped by 3 bases and J by 4 bases, with 6 bases between them. This CDR3 has 13 amino acids. Germline V gene data show CDR1 as MNHEY and CDR2 as SMNVEV (reference sequence). The CDR3 region is CASSFGVNEKLFF. In nucleotides, the CDR3 is TGTGCCAGCAGTTTTGGGGTTAATGAAAAACTGTTTTTT.

The V call is TRBV6-5, the J call TRBJ1-1; 8 nucleotides line up with TRBD1. V shed 4 bases and J 0 bases; nucleotides not matched to a gene: 7. This CDR3 spans 16 amino acids. The germline V gene encodes CDR1 MNHEY and CDR2 SVGAGI. This chain's CDR3 is CASSLGQGRMNTEAFF. The CDR3 DNA reads TGTGCCAGCAGTTTAGGACAGGGTCGGATGAACACTGAAGCTTTCTTT.

This chain connects TRBV28 to TRBJ2-7, with TRBD2 as a possible D gene (6 bases). Germline V gene sequence: CDR1 MDHEN, CDR2 SYDVKM. The CDR3 extends over 14 amino acids. V lost 5 bases and J lost 2, with 13 bases in between. The DNA for the CDR3 is TGTGCCAGCAGTCGGACTACGGTTACCTACGAGCAGTACTTC. This codes for CASSRTTVTYEQYF.

This sequence joins TRBV9 and TRBJ1-5; D ambiguous. V lost 3 bases and J 8 bases, leaving 12 bases between the germline ends. CDR1 is SGDLS and CDR2 is YYNGEE in the germline V gene. The CDR3 runs 13 residues. CDR3 in DNA: TGTGCCAGCAGCGCGGGATCCGGGGAGCCCCAGCATTTT. It specifies CASSAGSGEPQHF.

J is TRBJ1-1 and V is TRBV5-1, with 7 bases that match TRBD1. The V gene end was trimmed by 3 bases and the J gene end by 6 bases; junction bases not matched to a gene: 5. The CDR3 contains 13 residues. Germline assignment: CDR1 SGHRS and CDR2 YFSETQ. CDR3: CASSSGQRPEAFF. As DNA, the CDR3 is TGCGCCAGCAGCTCGGGACAGCGTCCTGAAGCTTTCTTT.

V usage is TRBV11-2 and J usage is TRBJ1-1; tentatively, D is TRBD1 (5 bases). Germline loops: CDR1 SGHAT, CDR2 FQNNGV. V dropped 5 bases and J dropped 11 bases, with 15 bases sitting between them. The CDR3 runs to 12 residues. The CDR3 DNA reads TGTGCCAGCAGCCTCGGGGCCAAGGGGGCTTTCTTT. It translates to CASSLGAKGAFF.

The chain has TRBV19 and TRBJ2-1; no clear D gene. V gave up 3 bases and J gave up 0 bases, with 12 bases separating them. The germline CDR1 and CDR2 sequences are LNHDA and SQIVND (reference sequence). The CDR3 loop spans 16 amino acids. CDR3 nucleotides: TGTGCCAGTAGTATGTGGGTAGTAGCCTCCTACAATGAGCAGTTCTTC. Encoded protein: CASSMWVVASYNEQFF.

The rearrangement links TRBV13 to TRBJ2-1, with 8 nucleotides matching TRBD2. Germline V gene lookup returns CDR1 PRHDT and CDR2 FYEKMQ (reference sequence). The J segment lost 5 bases and the V segment lost 0 bases, leaving 0 bases of the junction unmatched. The CDR3 is 14 residues long. The CDR3 coding sequence is TGTGCCAGCAGCTTAGGACTAGCGGACAATGAGCAGTTCTTC. It translates to CASSLGLADNEQFF.

The chain recombines TRBV19 with TRBJ1-2; tentatively, D is TRBD1 (5 bases). The CDR3 covers 16 residues. Germline CDR1 LNHDA, CDR2 SQIVND (reference sequence). V shed 4 bases and J shed 7 bases, with 22 bases lying between them. CDR3 sequence (DNA): TGTGCCAGTAGTAGCCCCGGGCCCCGGGGCCAGACTGGCTACACCTTC. It specifies CASSSPGPRGQTGYTF. The full variable domain, rest sourced from reference TRBV19 and TRBJ1-2, is DGGITQSPKYLFRKEGQNVTLSCEQNLNHDAMYWYRQDPGQGLRLIYYSQIVNDFQKGDIAEGYSVSREKKESFPLTVTSAQKNPTAFYLCASSSPGPRGQTGYTFGSGTRLTVV.

Concerning this clone: Other nucleotide sequences from this sample produce the same CDR3. The chain has TRBV5-6 and TRBJ2-7, with a tentative D call TRBD1 (5 bases). V was clipped by 0 bases and J by 0 bases, with 7 bases between them. This CDR3 comprises 14 residues. Germline V CDR1 and CDR2: SGHDT, YYEEEE. CDR3 nucleotide sequence: TGTGCCAGCAGCTTGGACAGGAGCTCCTACGAGCAGTACTTC. Translating it yields CASSLDRSSYEQYF. The variable domain in full, with the rest retrieved from reference TRBV5-6 and TRBJ2-7, is DAGVTQSPTHLIKTRGQQVTLRCSPKSGHDTVSWYQQALGQGPQFIFQYYEEEERQRGNFPDRFSGHQFPNYSSELNVNALLLGDSALYLCASSLDRSSYEQYFGPGTRLTVT.

The CDR3 bases are TGTGCCAGCAGCCCTAGGCAAAGATACTCTGGAAACACCATATATTTT. It encodes CASSPRQRYSGNTIYF. V gene TRBV9 combines with J gene TRBJ1-3; D not resolved. This CDR3 comprises 16 residues. The V end was cut by 4 bases, the J end by 0 bases, with 14 bases between. Germline lookup yields CDR1 SGDLS and CDR2 YYNGEE. Based on the CDR3 plus reference TRBV9 and TRBJ1-3, the full variable domain is DSGVTQTPKHLITATGQRVTLRCSPRSGDLSVYWYQQSLDQGLQFLIQYYNGEERAKGNILERFSAQQFPDLHSELNLSSLELGDSALYFCASSPRQRYSGNTIYFGEGSWLTVV.

DNA for the CDR3: TGTGCCAGCAGCTTAGCGCTTTGGGGGACGGGGGAGACCCAGTACTTC. This gives the protein CASSLALWGTGETQYF. The chain uses TRBV7-6 and TRBJ2-5; D possibly uses TRBD1 or TRBD2 (5 bases each). The CDR3 is 16 amino acids. Germline V lookup: CDR1 SGHVS, CDR2 FNYEAQ. V was pared by 0 bases and J by 5 bases, with 16 bases between. Full variable domain (missing parts from reference TRBV7-6 and TRBJ2-5): GAGVSQSPRYKVTKRGQDVALRCDPISGHVSLYWYRQALGQGPEFLTYFNYEAQQDKSGLPNDRFSAERPEGSISTLTIQRTEQRDSAMYRCASSLALWGTGETQYFGPGTRLLVL.

The V and J genes are TRBV4-1 and TRBJ2-1; tentative D call: TRBD1 (5 bases). Trimming took off 1 base at V and 2 bases at J, with 12 bases between the two ends. The CDR3 sequence is 16 residues long. Germline lookup yields CDR1 MGHRA and CDR2 YSYEKL. The DNA of the CDR3 is TGCGCCAGCAGCCAAGGGGGCCACGGCGCCTACAATGAGCAGTTCTTC. Translated: CASSQGGHGAYNEQFF.

The rearrangement joins TRBV7-9 to TRBJ1-1; D gene uncertain. CDR1 and CDR2 from the germline V gene are SEHNR and FQNEAQ (reference sequence). Between the trimmed V and J ends, which lost 3 bases and 5 bases, there was a span of 7 bases. This CDR3 is built from 12 residues. The CDR3 nucleotides are TGTGCCAGCAGCTTTCTGACTACTGAAGCTTTCTTT. Amino acid sequence: CASSFLTTEAFF.

This clone was found once. This chain connects TRBV19 to TRBJ1-1, with TRBD1 matching 7 bases. This CDR3 has 13 residues. The V gene's germline CDR1 is LNHDA and CDR2 SQIVND (reference sequence). Trimming removed 5 bases from V and 7 bases from J; junction bases left unmatched: 7. The CDR3 here is CASSPTDRDEAFF. The CDR3 DNA reads as TGTGCCAGTAGTCCAACTGACAGGGATGAAGCTTTCTTT. The entire variable domain, with the rest obtained from reference TRBV19 and TRBJ1-1, is as follows: DGGITQSPKYLFRKEGQNVTLSCEQNLNHDAMYWYRQDPGQGLRLIYYSQIVNDFQKGDIAEGYSVSREKKESFPLTVTSAQKNPTAFYLCASSPTDRDEAFFGQGTRLTVV.

The chain joins TRBV5-6 to TRBJ1-1, with no clear D. The V and J ends lost 1 base and 0 bases respectively, with 13 bases between them. The germline CDR1 and CDR2 sequences are SGHDT and YYEEEE. CDR3 length equals 16 residues. CDR3 residues: CASSLIGEGMNTEAFF. The CDR3 nucleotides are TGTGCCAGCAGCTTGATCGGGGAAGGTATGAACACTGAAGCTTTCTTT.

The gene calls are TRBV30 and TRBJ2-2, with a weak D call TRBD1 (6 bases). The germline V gene encodes CDR1 GTSNPN and CDR2 SVGIG (reference sequence). The CDR3 is 14 residues long. Trimming left V 6 bases short and J 4 bases short, with 15 bases between. The CDR3 nucleotides are TGTGCCTGTCCCAGGGGTGTGAGCACCGGGGAGCTGTTTTTT. Its protein product is CACPRGVSTGELFF.

V gene TRBV27 combines with J gene TRBJ2-7; 8 nucleotides line up with TRBD2. The CDR3 spans 15 residues. J was trimmed by 5 bases and V by 1 base; bases with no gene match: 7. Germline V gene data show CDR1 as MNHEY and CDR2 as SMNVEV (reference sequence). CDR3: CASSLFPGTRNEQYF. The CDR3 DNA reads TGTGCCAGCAGTTTATTTCCCGGGACTAGAAACGAGCAGTACTTC.

The genes are TRBV5-4 and TRBJ2-1, with 11 nucleotides matching TRBD2. V lost 5 bases to trimming and J lost 7 bases; unmatched junction nucleotides: 5. Germline CDR1 SGHNT, CDR2 YYREEE (reference sequence). The CDR3 is 14 amino acids. CDR3 nucleotides: TGTGCCAGCAGTTGGGGACTAGCGGCAAATGAGCAGTTCTTC. Protein product: CASSWGLAANEQFF. Using reference TRBV5-4 and TRBJ2-1 for the parts outside the CDR3, the full variable domain is ETGVTQSPTHLIKTRGQQVTLRCSSQSGHNTVSWYQQALGQGPQFIFQYYREEENGRGNFPPRFSGLQFPNYSSELNVNALELDDSALYLCASSWGLAANEQFFGPGTRLTVL.

This clone was counted once. The chain recombines TRBV7-9 with TRBJ2-3; 8 nucleotides line up with TRBD2. This CDR3 contains 13 residues. V was clipped by 10 bases and J by 2 bases; unmatched bases: 5. CDR1 is SEHNR and CDR2 is FQNEAQ in the germline V gene (reference sequence). The chain's CDR3 is CATLGRDTDTQYF. DNA of the CDR3: TGTGCCACCCTCGGGAGGGACACAGATACGCAGTATTTT.

The sample holds one count of this clone. CDR3: CASSSRGSDNEQFF. The DNA for the CDR3 is TGTGCCAGCAGTTCGCGTGGGAGTGACAATGAGCAGTTCTTC. The chain carries TRBV27 and TRBJ2-1; D might be TRBD2 (5 bases). The CDR3 spans 14 residues. V lost 4 bases to trimming and J lost 5 bases, with 12 bases between them. The germline CDR1 and CDR2 sequences are MNHEY and SMNVEV (reference sequence).

This clone was detected a few times. This rearrangement joins TRBV4-1 to TRBJ1-1; D gene ambiguous. The V and J ends lost 5 bases and 2 bases respectively, with 9 bases between them. The CDR3 is 13 residues long. Germline V gene lookup returns CDR1 MGHRA and CDR2 YSYEKL. Here the CDR3 DNA reads TGCGCCAGCAGCTCAGACATTAACACTGAAGCTTTCTTT. Encoded protein: CASSSDINTEAFF.